This TCR beta chain was observed in a study of blood T cell repertoires in COVID-19. Study in general: The cDNA or gDNA used as material had been derived from T cells, B-cell-depleted T cells, or PBMCs.

In the source study's methods: Quantification of nucleated cells was approximated via reference gene primer amplification. Produced via immunoSEQ multiplex PCR; TCRdb's table is partial and in-frame only. That table gives V, J and clone size, and the DNA gave D and trimming. Of roughly 200,000 clones in the sample, 86% were seen once. CDR3 length: 16 residues. CDR1 and CDR2 (germline): SEHNR, FQNEAQ (reference sequence). V lost 7 bases to trimming and J lost 5 bases; unmatched junction nucleotides: 11. Assignments of participants to cohorts depended upon their own reported clinical history. The table lists this clone with a few counts.

This TCR was sampled from a woman aged 40-49 years with acute COVID-19. J is TRBJ1-1 and V is TRBV7-9, with TRBD1 identical over 12 bases. The specimen sequenced was PBMCs or T cells enriched from blood (not recorded which). The CDR3 loop reads CASTRDRGLSETEAFF. CDR3 bases: TGTGCCAGCACCAGGGACAGGGGGCTTTCGGAAACTGAAGCTTTCTTT.